The clone carrying this TCR beta chain was detected many times. Its antigen remains unidentified. V lost 9 bases and J lost 1; bases outside the gene matches: 3. This CDR3 has 13 amino acids. The germline gives CDR1 MDHEN, CDR2 SYDVKM. Time point in this sample: newly diagnosed GD, antithyroid drugs for less than 3 months. Making the TCR library involved RNA that had been extracted from PBMCs. This entry is derived from a study of regulatory T cells in long-lasting Graves disease. Building of the TCR beta libraries involved iRepertoire HTBI primers and Arm-PCR of CDR3 regions. TCRdb reanalysed the multiplex PCR reads using MiXCR and keeps one entry per CDR3 protein. The data contain roughly 420,000 distinct CDR3 sequences, 15% to 20% of them singletons. Whole-study results and caveats: A greater number of public clonotypes (under 3,000) was shared by persistent patients than by new patients (about 960). The study examined only peripheral blood, not thyroid tissue.

These data also formed part of another study, on T cells in Graves' hyperthyroidism and ophthalmopathy.

This chain connects TRBV28 to TRBJ1-3, with 7 nucleotides matching TRBD1. The sequencing here drew on peripheral blood mononuclear cells (PBMCs), taken at new diagnosis, from a patient treated with antithyroid drugs. The clonotype comes from a woman aged 25 to 39 with Graves disease. CDR3 bases: TGTGCCAGTACAGGGGCGTCTGGAAACACCATATATTTT. This codes for CASTGASGNTIYF.